This T cell receptor beta chain appears in the sequencing data of a study of tumor-infiltrating lymphocytes in primary liver carcinoma. Whole-study context: The number of productive TCRbeta reads per sample ranged from roughly 3.5 to 7.13 million and was similar across tissue types.

TCR beta cDNA was prepared out of 450 to 500 ng total RNA by means of a constant-region primer. Each TCR beta library was derived from three nested multiplex PCR rounds that employed slightly modified ARM-PCR. TRBV1-TRBV30 forward primers paired with a C-beta reverse primer were used in the first two PCR rounds, which ran 9 to 10 cycles each. TCRdb redid the calling of the multiplex PCR reads with MiXCR, one entry per CDR3 protein. There are 100,000 to 150,000 distinct CDR3 sequences in the sample; roughly three fifths occur only once, and 7.5% to 8.5% lies in the top ten. Both RNA and DNA were isolated together from around 20-30 mg of bulk tissue that had not been sorted. The study enrolled treatment-naive patients with chronic HBV infection. The V and J ends lost 5 bases and 9 bases respectively, with 19 bases between them. The CDR3 length is 15 residues. The germline gives CDR1 SGHAT, CDR2 FQNNGV.

Sequencing used liver tumor tissue from sampling region 3. Subset reported: tumor region T3, left-lateral pole. The TCR was taken from a woman between 55 and 75 years old with primary liver carcinoma and hepatitis B virus infection. The V call is TRBV11-2, the J call TRBJ2-2, with unresolved D. CDR3 nucleotides: TGTGCCAGCAGCGCTCCCCAAGGACCGACCCGGGAGCTGTTTTTT. This gives the protein CASSAPQGPTRELFF.